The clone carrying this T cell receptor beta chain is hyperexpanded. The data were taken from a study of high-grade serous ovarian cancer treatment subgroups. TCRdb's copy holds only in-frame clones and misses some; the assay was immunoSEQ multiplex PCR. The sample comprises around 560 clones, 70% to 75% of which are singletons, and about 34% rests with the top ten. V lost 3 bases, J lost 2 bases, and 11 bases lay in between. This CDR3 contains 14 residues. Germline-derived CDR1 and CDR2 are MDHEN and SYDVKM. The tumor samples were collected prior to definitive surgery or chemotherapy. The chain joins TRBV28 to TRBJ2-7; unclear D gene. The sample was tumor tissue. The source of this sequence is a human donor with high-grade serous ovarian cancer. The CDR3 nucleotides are TGTGCCAGCAGTTTTACGGACCTCCCCTACGAGCAGTACTTC. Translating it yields CASSFTDLPYEQYF.